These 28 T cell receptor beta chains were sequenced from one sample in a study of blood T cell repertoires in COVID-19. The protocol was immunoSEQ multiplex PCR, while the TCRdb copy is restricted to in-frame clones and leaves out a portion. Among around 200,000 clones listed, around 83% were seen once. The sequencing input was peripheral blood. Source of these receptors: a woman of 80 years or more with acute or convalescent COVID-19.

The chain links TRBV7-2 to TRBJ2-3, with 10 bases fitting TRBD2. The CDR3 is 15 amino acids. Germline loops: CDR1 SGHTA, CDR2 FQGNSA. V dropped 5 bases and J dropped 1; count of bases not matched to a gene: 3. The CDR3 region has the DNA TGTGCCAGCAGCCGTACTAGCGGGGGCACAGATACGCAGTATTTT. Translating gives CASSRTSGGTDTQYF.

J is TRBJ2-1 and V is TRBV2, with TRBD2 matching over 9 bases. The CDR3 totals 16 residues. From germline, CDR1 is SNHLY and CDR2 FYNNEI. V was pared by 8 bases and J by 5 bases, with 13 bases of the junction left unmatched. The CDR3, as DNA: TGTGCCAGCTTTTGGGTAGCGGGAGCCGTGAACAATGAGCAGTTCTTC. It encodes CASFWVAGAVNNEQFF.

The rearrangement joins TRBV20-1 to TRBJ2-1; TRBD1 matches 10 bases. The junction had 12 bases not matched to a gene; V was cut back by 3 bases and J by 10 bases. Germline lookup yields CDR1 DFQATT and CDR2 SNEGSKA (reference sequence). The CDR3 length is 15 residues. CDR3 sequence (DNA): TGCAGTGCTAGTGGGCCGGGACAGGGGAAATTGGAGCAGTTCTTC. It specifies CSASGPGQGKLEQFF.

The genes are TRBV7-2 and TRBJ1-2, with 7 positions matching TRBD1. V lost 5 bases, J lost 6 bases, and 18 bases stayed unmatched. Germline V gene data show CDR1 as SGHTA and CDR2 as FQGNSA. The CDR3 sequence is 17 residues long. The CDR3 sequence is CASSHPGRGLNSDGYTF. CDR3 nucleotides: TGTGCCAGCAGCCACCCGGGAAGGGGGCTAAATTCGGATGGCTACACCTTC.

The CDR3 coding sequence is TGTGCCAGCAGCTTGTCCCGGACAGGGGCCTTCTCTGGGGCCAACGTCCTGACTTTC. Encoded protein: CASSLSRTGAFSGANVLTF. The rearrangement links TRBV7-9 to TRBJ2-6; TRBD1 matches 9 bases. Germline lookup yields CDR1 SEHNR and CDR2 FQNEAQ (reference sequence). J was trimmed by 0 bases and V by 3 bases; bases with no gene match: 9. The CDR3 has 19 amino acids. The full variable domain, completed using reference TRBV7-9 and TRBJ2-6, is DTGVSQNPRHKITKRGQNVTFRCDPISEHNRLYWYRQTLGQGPEFLTYFQNEAQLEKSRLLSDRFSAERPKGSFSTLEIQRTEQGDSAMYLCASSLSRTGAFSGANVLTFGAGSRLTVL.

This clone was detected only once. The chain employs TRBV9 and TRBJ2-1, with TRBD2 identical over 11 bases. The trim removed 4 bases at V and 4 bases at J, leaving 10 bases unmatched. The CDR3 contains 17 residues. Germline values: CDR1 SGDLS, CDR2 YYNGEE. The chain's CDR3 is CASSPTLVAGGYNEQFF. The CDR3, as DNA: TGTGCCAGCAGCCCGACTTTGGTAGCGGGAGGGTACAATGAGCAGTTCTTC. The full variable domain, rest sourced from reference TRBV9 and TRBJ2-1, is DSGVTQTPKHLITATGQRVTLRCSPRSGDLSVYWYQQSLDQGLQFLIQYYNGEERAKGNILERFSAQQFPDLHSELNLSSLELGDSALYFCASSPTLVAGGYNEQFFGPGTRLTVL.

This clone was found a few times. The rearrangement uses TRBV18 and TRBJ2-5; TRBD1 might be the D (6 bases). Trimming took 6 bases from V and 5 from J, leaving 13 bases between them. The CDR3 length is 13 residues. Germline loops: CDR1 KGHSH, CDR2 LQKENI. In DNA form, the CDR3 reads TGTGCCAGCTCGCTTACAGGGACGGAGACCCAGTACTTC. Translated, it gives CASSLTGTETQYF.

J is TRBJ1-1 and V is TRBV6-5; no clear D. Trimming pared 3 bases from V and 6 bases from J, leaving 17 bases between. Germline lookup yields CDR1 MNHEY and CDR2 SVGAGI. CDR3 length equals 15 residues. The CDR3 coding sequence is TGTGCCAGCAGTTATAGCGCCCCCCAAGGACCTGAAGCTTTCTTT. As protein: CASSYSAPQGPEAFF.

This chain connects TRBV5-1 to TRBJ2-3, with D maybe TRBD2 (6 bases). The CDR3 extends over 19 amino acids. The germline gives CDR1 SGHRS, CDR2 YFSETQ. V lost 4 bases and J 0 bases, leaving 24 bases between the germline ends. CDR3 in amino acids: CASSVAGSRSGLSTDTQYF. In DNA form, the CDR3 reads TGCGCCAGCAGCGTGGCCGGGAGCCGTTCCGGCCTTAGCACAGATACGCAGTATTTT.

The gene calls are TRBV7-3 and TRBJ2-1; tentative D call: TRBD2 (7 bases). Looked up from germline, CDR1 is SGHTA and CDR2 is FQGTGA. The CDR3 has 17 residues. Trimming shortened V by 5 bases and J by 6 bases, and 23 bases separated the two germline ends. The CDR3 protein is CASSPTGGESPINEQFF. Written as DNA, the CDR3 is TGTGCCAGCAGCCCGACGGGGGGCGAGTCGCCGATCAATGAGCAGTTCTTC.

The DNA of the CDR3 is TGTGCCACCAGTGTCCGGGACAGGGGGCTCCAAGAGACCCAGTACTTC. As protein: CATSVRDRGLQETQYF. J is TRBJ2-5 and V is TRBV24-1; 12 bases align to TRBD1. Trimming at V came to 5 bases and at J to 1 base, leaving 4 bases not matched to a gene. Germline CDR1 KGHDR, CDR2 SFDVKD. CDR3 size: 16 residues.

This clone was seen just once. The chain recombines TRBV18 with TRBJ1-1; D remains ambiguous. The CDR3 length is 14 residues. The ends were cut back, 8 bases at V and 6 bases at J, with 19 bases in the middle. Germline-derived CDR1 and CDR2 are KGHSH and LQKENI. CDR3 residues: CASLGGRAVPEAFF. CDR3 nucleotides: TGTGCCAGCCTCGGAGGGAGGGCGGTGCCTGAAGCTTTCTTT.

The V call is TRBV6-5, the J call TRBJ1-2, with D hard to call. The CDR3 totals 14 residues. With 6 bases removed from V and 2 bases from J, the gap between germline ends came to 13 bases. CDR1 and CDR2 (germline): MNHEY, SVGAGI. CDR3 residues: CASRGNYMNYGYTF. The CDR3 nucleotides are TGTGCCAGCAGGGGTAACTACATGAACTATGGCTACACCTTC.

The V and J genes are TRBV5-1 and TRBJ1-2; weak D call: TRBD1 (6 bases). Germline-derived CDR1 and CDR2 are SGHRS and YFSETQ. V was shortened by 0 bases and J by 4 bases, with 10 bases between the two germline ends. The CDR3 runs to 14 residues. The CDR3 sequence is CASSLEGDGYGYTF. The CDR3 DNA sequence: TGCGCCAGCAGCTTGGAGGGGGACGGCTATGGCTACACCTTC.

CDR3 DNA sequence: TGTGCCAGCAGTTCTCGGACTCAATCCTACAATGAGCAGTTCTTC. Translating gives CASSSRTQSYNEQFF. The rearrangement joins TRBV6-2 or TRBV6-3 to TRBJ2-1; D is perhaps TRBD2 (5 bases). The CDR3 spans 15 residues. Germline assignment: CDR1 MNHEY and CDR2 SVGEGT. V was cut by 4 bases and J by 1 base, with 11 bases left in between.

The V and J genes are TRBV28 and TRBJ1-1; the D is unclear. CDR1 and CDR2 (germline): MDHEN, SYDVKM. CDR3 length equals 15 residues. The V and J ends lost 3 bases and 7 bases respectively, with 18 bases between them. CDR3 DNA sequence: TGTGCCAGCAGTTTGCATCAAATGGGCCCCAGTGAAGCTTTCTTT. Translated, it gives CASSLHQMGPSEAFF.

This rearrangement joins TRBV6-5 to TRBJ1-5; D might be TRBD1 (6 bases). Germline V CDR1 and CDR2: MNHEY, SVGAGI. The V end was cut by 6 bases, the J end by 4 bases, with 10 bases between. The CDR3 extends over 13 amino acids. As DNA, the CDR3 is TGTGCCAGCAGCCGACAGGAAAATCAGCCCCAGCATTTT. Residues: CASSRQENQPQHF.

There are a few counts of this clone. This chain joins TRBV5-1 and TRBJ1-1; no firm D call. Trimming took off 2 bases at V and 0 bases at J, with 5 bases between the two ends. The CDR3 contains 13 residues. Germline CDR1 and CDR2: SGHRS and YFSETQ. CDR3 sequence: CASSLQMNTEAFF. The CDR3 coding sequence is TGCGCCAGCAGCTTACAGATGAACACTGAAGCTTTCTTT.

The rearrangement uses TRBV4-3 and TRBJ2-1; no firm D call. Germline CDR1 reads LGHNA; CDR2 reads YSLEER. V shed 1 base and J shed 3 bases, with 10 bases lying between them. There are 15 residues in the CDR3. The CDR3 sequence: CASSQVERLYNEQFF. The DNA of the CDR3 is TGCGCCAGCAGCCAAGTCGAGAGACTCTACAATGAGCAGTTCTTC.

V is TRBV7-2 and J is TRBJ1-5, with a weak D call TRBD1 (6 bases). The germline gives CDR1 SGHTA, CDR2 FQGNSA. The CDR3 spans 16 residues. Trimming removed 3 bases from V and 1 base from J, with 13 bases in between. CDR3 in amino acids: CASSFRGGQSNQPQHF. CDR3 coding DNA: TGTGCCAGCAGCTTCCGGGGGGGCCAAAGCAATCAGCCCCAGCATTTT.

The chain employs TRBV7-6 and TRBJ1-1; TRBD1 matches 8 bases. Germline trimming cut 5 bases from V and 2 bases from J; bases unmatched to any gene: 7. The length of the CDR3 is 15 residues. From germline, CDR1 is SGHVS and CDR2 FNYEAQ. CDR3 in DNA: TGTGCCAGCAGCCCCCAGACAGGGGTCAACACTGAAGCTTTCTTT. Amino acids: CASSPQTGVNTEAFF.

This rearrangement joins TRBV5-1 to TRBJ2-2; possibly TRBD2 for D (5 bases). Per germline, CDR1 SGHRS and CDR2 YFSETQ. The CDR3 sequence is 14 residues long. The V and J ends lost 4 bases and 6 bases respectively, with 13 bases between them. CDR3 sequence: CASSETGYAGELFF. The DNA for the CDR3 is TGCGCCAGCAGCGAGACGGGATATGCCGGGGAGCTGTTTTTT.

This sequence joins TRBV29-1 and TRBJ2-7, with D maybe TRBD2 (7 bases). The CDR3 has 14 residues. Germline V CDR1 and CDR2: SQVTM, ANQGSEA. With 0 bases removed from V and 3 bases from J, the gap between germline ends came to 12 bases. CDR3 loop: CSVEEGGGSYEQYF. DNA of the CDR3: TGCAGCGTTGAAGAAGGGGGGGGCAGCTACGAGCAGTACTTC.

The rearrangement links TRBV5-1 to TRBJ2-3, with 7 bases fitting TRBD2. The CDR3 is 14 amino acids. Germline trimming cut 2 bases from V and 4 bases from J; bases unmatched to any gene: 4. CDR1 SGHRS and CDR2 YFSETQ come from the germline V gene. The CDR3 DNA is TGCGCCAGCAGCTTTGGACTAGAGGCAGATACGCAGTATTTT. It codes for CASSFGLEADTQYF.

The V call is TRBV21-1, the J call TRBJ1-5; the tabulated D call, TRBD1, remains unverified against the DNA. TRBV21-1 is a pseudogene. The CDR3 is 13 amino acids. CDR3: CARSGQGIQPQHF. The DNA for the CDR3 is TGTGCCAGAAGCGGACAGGGGATTCAGCCCCAGCATTTT.

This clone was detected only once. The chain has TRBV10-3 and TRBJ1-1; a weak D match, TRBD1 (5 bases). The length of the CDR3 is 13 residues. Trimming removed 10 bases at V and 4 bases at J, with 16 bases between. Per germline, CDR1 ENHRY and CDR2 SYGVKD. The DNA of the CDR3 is TGTGCCACCCAATGGGGGGATGGCACTGAAGCTTTCTTT. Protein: CATQWGDGTEAFF.

The CDR3 sequence: CASSPRQGYGYTF. The CDR3 DNA reads TGTGCCAGCAGCCCACGACAGGGGTACGGCTACACCTTC. The rearrangement links TRBV6-5 to TRBJ1-2; 8 bases map to TRBD1. The junction had 8 bases not matched to a gene; V was cut back by 6 bases and J by 8 bases. In germline, CDR1 is MNHEY, CDR2 SVGAGI. The length of the CDR3 is 13 residues.

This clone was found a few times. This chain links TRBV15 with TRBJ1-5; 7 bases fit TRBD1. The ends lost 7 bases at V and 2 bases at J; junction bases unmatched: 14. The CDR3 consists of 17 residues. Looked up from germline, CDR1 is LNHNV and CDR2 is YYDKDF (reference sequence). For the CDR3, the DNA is TGTGCCACCACTGGACAGGTTAGTTTCGGGCGCAATCAGCCCCAGCATTTT. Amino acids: CATTGQVSFGRNQPQHF.